Presented here are 29 T cell receptor beta chains from one specimen sequenced in a study of shared clonotypes between healthy human individuals. Clones were sequenced by immunoSEQ multiplex PCR, and TCRdb holds only the in-frame ones, with some missing. The sample has about 2.2 million clones, under 95% seen once. Positively selected for CCR7, the CD45RO-negative cells used as naive CD8 cells excluded terminally differentiated effector memory CD45RA+ cells. The sequenced sample consisted of naive CD8+ T cells from PBMCs. These receptors came from a young man in good health. Some clones in this sample may be carry-over from other donors' samples.

The gene calls are TRBV28 and TRBJ1-5; the match to TRBD1 covers 9 bases. The CDR3 loop spans 13 amino acids. With 6 bases clipped from V and 5 bases from J, the junction kept 2 bases outside the gene matches. The germline gives CDR1 MDHEN, CDR2 SYDVKM. The CDR3, as DNA: TGTGCCAGCAGAGGACAGGGGTATCAGCCCCAGCATTTT. Translation: CASRGQGYQPQHF.

The chain employs TRBV19 and TRBJ2-2; no clear D gene. Germline CDR1 and CDR2: LNHDA and SQIVND (reference sequence). The length of the CDR3 is 13 residues. Trimming cost V 9 bases and J 0 bases, with 8 bases left between them. CDR3 region: CASLYTNTGELFF. Written as DNA, the CDR3 is TGTGCCAGCCTGTATACGAACACCGGGGAGCTGTTTTTT.

The chain uses TRBV6-5 and TRBJ2-1; perhaps D is TRBD1 or TRBD2 (5 bases each). V was clipped by 6 bases and J by 2 bases, with 11 bases between them. The CDR3 has 14 residues. CDR1 and CDR2 (germline): MNHEY, SVGAGI. The CDR3 protein is CASSPGGAYNEQFF. The DNA of the CDR3 is TGTGCCAGCAGCCCTGGGGGAGCCTACAATGAGCAGTTCTTC.

The sample holds one count of this clone. The chain carries TRBV7-9 and TRBJ1-4, with D tentatively TRBD1 (5 bases). The CDR3 extends over 14 amino acids. CDR1 is SEHNR and CDR2 is FQNEAQ in the germline V gene (reference sequence). The ends were cut back, 3 bases at V and 2 bases at J, with 7 bases in the middle. CDR3 in DNA: TGTGCCAGCAGCTTTGGGGGGACTAATGAAAAACTGTTTTTT. Amino acid sequence: CASSFGGTNEKLFF. The full variable domain, rest sourced from reference TRBV7-9 and TRBJ1-4, is DTGVSQNPRHKITKRGQNVTFRCDPISEHNRLYWYRQTLGQGPEFLTYFQNEAQLEKSRLLSDRFSAERPKGSFSTLEIQRTEQGDSAMYLCASSFGGTNEKLFFGSGTQLSVL.

The chain employs TRBV7-9 and TRBJ2-1; D unresolved. Per germline, CDR1 SEHNR and CDR2 FQNEAQ (reference sequence). V lost 3 bases and J 8 bases, leaving 8 bases between the germline ends. CDR3 length equals 12 residues. The CDR3 DNA is TGTGCCAGCAGCTTTACAATGGATGAGCAGTTCTTC. Its translation: CASSFTMDEQFF.

The rearrangement uses TRBV5-4 and TRBJ2-7; the D is unclear. Per germline, CDR1 SGHNT and CDR2 YYREEE (reference sequence). The CDR3 has 12 amino acids. V was shortened by 1 base and J by 5 bases, with 7 bases between the two germline ends. The CDR3 DNA reads as TGTGCCAGCAGCTTGAGAGTGGACGAGCAGTACTTC. Translation gives CASSLRVDEQYF.

V is TRBV7-9 and J is TRBJ2-7; tentative D call: TRBD2 (6 bases). Germline CDR1 and CDR2: SEHNR and FQNEAQ (reference sequence). The CDR3 has 13 residues. Trimming shortened V by 1 base and J by 4 bases, and 8 bases separated the two germline ends. CDR3 coding DNA: TGTGCCAGCAGCTTAGGACTAGAATACGAGCAGTACTTC. It encodes CASSLGLEYEQYF.

Worth noting for this clone: This specimen includes other DNA sequences encoding the same CDR3. V is TRBV6-4 and J is TRBJ2-1; 7 bases are shared with TRBD2. V was pared by 0 bases and J by 0 bases, with 2 bases of the junction left unmatched. This CDR3 comprises 16 residues. Germline V gives CDR1 MRHNA, CDR2 SNTAGT. Here the CDR3 reads CASSDSASGSYNEQFF. CDR3 nucleotide sequence: TGTGCCAGCAGTGACTCGGCTAGCGGCTCCTACAATGAGCAGTTCTTC.

V gene TRBV5-6 combines with J gene TRBJ2-1, with 8 bases fitting TRBD2. V lost 4 bases to trimming and J lost 0 bases; unmatched junction nucleotides: 3. CDR3 length: 15 residues. CDR1 SGHDT and CDR2 YYEEEE come from the germline V gene. CDR3 loop: CASSQGLGSYNEQFF. The CDR3 DNA is TGTGCCAGCAGCCAGGGACTAGGCTCCTACAATGAGCAGTTCTTC.

V gene TRBV2 combines with J gene TRBJ1-2; TRBD1 agrees at 7 bases. This CDR3 has 15 residues. J gave up 6 bases and V 7 bases, and 14 bases lay outside the gene matches. Per germline, CDR1 SNHLY and CDR2 FYNNEI. In nucleotides, the CDR3 is TGTGCCAGCAACCCATGGACAGGTGGCTTTCATGGCTACACCTTC. Protein product: CASNPWTGGFHGYTF.

The chain links TRBV11-2 to TRBJ2-1; weak D call: TRBD2 (6 bases). Germline loops: CDR1 SGHAT, CDR2 FQNNGV. The CDR3 extends over 16 amino acids. Between the trimmed V and J ends, which lost 3 bases and 0 bases, there was a span of 12 bases. The CDR3 is CASSFMAGSSYNEQFF. The CDR3 DNA reads TGTGCCAGCAGCTTCATGGCGGGAAGCTCCTACAATGAGCAGTTCTTC.

The chain carries TRBV11-3 and TRBJ2-7, with 7 nucleotides matching TRBD1. V gave up 6 bases and J gave up 3 bases; unmatched junction bases: 14. CDR3 length equals 16 residues. Germline assignment: CDR1 SGHNT and CDR2 YENEEA. This CDR3 reads CASRRTGTEPDYEQYF. For the CDR3, the DNA is TGTGCCAGCAGAAGAACCGGGACAGAGCCTGACTACGAGCAGTACTTC.

The chain's CDR3 is CASSERRGPPADTQYF. The CDR3 nucleotides read TGTGCCAGCAGTGAACGGCGGGGGCCCCCCGCAGATACGCAGTATTTT. The V gene is TRBV6-1, the J gene TRBJ2-3; TRBD2 might be the D (7 bases). This CDR3 is 16 amino acids long. Germline values: CDR1 MNHNS, CDR2 SASEGT. Trimming removed 2 bases from V and 4 bases from J, with 16 bases in between.

The chain employs TRBV18 and TRBJ2-7; 9 nucleotides agree with TRBD2. The V segment lost 3 bases and the J segment 7 bases; nucleotides outside the gene matches: 10. In germline, CDR1 is KGHSH, CDR2 LQKENI. The CDR3 runs to 15 residues. The DNA of the CDR3 is TGTGCCAGCTCACCCGAGACTAGCGGCCTCGGGGAGCAGTACTTC. Translated: CASSPETSGLGEQYF.

Remarks on this clone: The same CDR3 can be traced to other DNA sequences in this sample. The chain joins TRBV7-2 to TRBJ1-1; no firm D call. V dropped 1 base and J dropped 5 bases, with 11 bases sitting between them. This CDR3 has 14 residues. Per germline, CDR1 SGHTA and CDR2 FQGNSA. CDR3 residues: CASSLVARGTEAFF. CDR3 in DNA: TGTGCCAGCAGCTTAGTGGCCAGAGGTACTGAAGCTTTCTTT.

A remark on this clone: The sample has other DNA sequences that encode this CDR3 too. The V call is TRBV7-9, the J call TRBJ1-1; possible D gene TRBD1, 5 bases. Germline V gene sequence: CDR1 SEHNR, CDR2 FQNEAQ (reference sequence). The CDR3 is 13 amino acids. V was shortened by 3 bases and J by 1 base, with 6 bases between the two germline ends. The CDR3 spells CASSFTGNTEAFF. The CDR3 DNA is TGTGCCAGCAGCTTCACAGGGAACACTGAAGCTTTCTTT. The full variable domain, in which reference TRBV7-9 and TRBJ1-1 provide the parts outside the CDR3, is DTGVSQNPRHKITKRGQNVTFRCDPISEHNRLYWYRQTLGQGPEFLTYFQNEAQLEKSRLLSDRFSAERPKGSFSTLEIQRTEQGDSAMYLCASSFTGNTEAFFGQGTRLTVV.

V and J are TRBV11-2 and TRBJ2-3; perhaps TRBD2 as D (5 bases). This CDR3 spans 16 amino acids. V was pared by 2 bases and J by 0 bases, with 12 bases between. Germline CDR1 reads SGHAT; CDR2 reads FQNNGV. CDR3 nucleotides: TGTGCCAGCAGCTTAATAAGCGGAATTAGCACAGATACGCAGTATTTT. It translates to CASSLISGISTDTQYF.

The CDR3 DNA reads TGTGCCAGCAGTATCACCACAGGGTTCCAAGAGACCCAGTACTTC. It codes for CASSITTGFQETQYF. The J gene is TRBJ2-5, the V gene TRBV28, with a possible D match to TRBD1 (6 bases). This CDR3 is built from 15 residues. Looked up from germline, CDR1 is MDHEN and CDR2 is SYDVKM. V was cut by 5 bases and J by 1 base, with 14 bases left in between.

The gene calls are TRBV29-1 and TRBJ1-1; possible D gene TRBD1, 5 bases. Germline CDR1 reads SQVTM; CDR2 reads ANQGSEA. Between the trimmed V and J ends, which lost 8 bases and 4 bases, there was a span of 23 bases. The CDR3 spans 15 residues. In DNA form, the CDR3 reads TGCAGCATTCGGGGCCTCGAAGAATTTGGCACTGAAGCTTTCTTT. Translated: CSIRGLEEFGTEAFF.

In the case of this clone: Other DNA sequences in the same sample also yield this CDR3. The V and J genes are TRBV7-3 and TRBJ2-3; tentative D call: TRBD2 (6 bases). Trimming took 3 bases from V and 0 from J, leaving 7 bases between them. CDR1 is SGHTA and CDR2 is FQGTGA in the germline V gene. The CDR3 contains 14 residues. The CDR3 loop is CASSFGGSTDTQYF. Here the CDR3 DNA reads TGTGCCAGCAGCTTCGGGGGTAGCACAGATACGCAGTATTTT.

The rearrangement uses TRBV27 and TRBJ2-1; 9 nucleotides agree with TRBD2. Germline CDR1 reads MNHEY; CDR2 reads SMNVEV (reference sequence). Unmatched junction bases numbered 3, after V lost 3 bases and J lost 0 bases. This CDR3 has 16 residues. The CDR3 DNA sequence: TGTGCCAGCAGTTTTGGCGGGAGGGCCTCCTACAATGAGCAGTTCTTC. Its translation: CASSFGGRASYNEQFF.

This chain connects TRBV2 to TRBJ2-7, with D perhaps matching TRBD1 (6 bases). Trimming removed 2 bases at V and 4 bases at J, with 15 bases between. This CDR3 is 15 amino acids long. Per the germline V gene, CDR1 is SNHLY and CDR2 is FYNNEI. The CDR3 nucleotides read TGTGCCAGCAGTGAAATCGTACAGGGAAGGTACGAGCAGTACTTC. Protein sequence: CASSEIVQGRYEQYF.

The table lists this clone with a count of one. V is TRBV7-9 and J is TRBJ1-1, with no clear D. The CDR3 is made up of 13 amino acids. Trimming pared 3 bases from V and 7 bases from J, leaving 12 bases between. The germline V gene encodes CDR1 SEHNR and CDR2 FQNEAQ (reference sequence). This CDR3 is CASSLGSRHEAFF. The CDR3 DNA reads as TGTGCCAGCAGCTTGGGGAGCCGTCATGAAGCTTTCTTT.

This chain links TRBV5-5 with TRBJ2-7; no clear D. V dropped 1 base and J dropped 2 bases, with 10 bases sitting between them. Germline values: CDR1 SGHKS, CDR2 YYEKEE (reference sequence). The CDR3 runs 14 residues. Here the CDR3 reads CASSLRRPPYEQYF. For the CDR3, the DNA is TGTGCCAGCAGCTTGAGACGGCCCCCCTACGAGCAGTACTTC.

The chain uses TRBV5-8 and TRBJ2-4; 12 nucleotides match TRBD2. The germline V gene has CDR1 SGHTS and CDR2 YDEGEE. The CDR3 is 18 amino acids. With V trimmed by 0 bases and J by 0 bases, 4 bases remained unmatched. The CDR3 DNA is TGTGCCAGCAGCTTGGCTGGACTAGCGGGGTTAGCCAAAAACATTCAGTACTTC. Translating it yields CASSLAGLAGLAKNIQYF. The full variable domain, in which reference TRBV5-8 and TRBJ2-4 provide the parts outside the CDR3, is EAGVTQSPTHLIKTRGQQATLRCSPISGHTSVYWYQQALGLGLQFLLWYDEGEERNRGNFPPRFSGRQFPNYSSELNVNALELEDSALYLCASSLAGLAGLAKNIQYFGAGTRLSVL.

The J gene is TRBJ1-2, the V gene TRBV29-1; D perhaps matches TRBD1 (6 bases). The CDR3 is 15 amino acids. Germline V gene sequence: CDR1 SQVTM, CDR2 ANQGSEA. The germline V and J ends were trimmed by 2 bases and 6 bases, with 19 bases remaining between them. The CDR3 sequence is CSVEQGTNRPDGYTF. CDR3 in DNA: TGCAGCGTTGAACAAGGGACAAACAGGCCTGATGGCTACACCTTC.

With respect to this clone: Different DNA sequences within this sample yield the same CDR3. The chain joins TRBV29-1 to TRBJ1-2; maybe TRBD1 (6 bases). Deletions cut 4 bases from V and 3 bases from J, with 9 bases between. Germline V gene sequence: CDR1 SQVTM, CDR2 ANQGSEA. The CDR3 has 12 amino acids. CDR3 sequence reads: CSVVGGDYGYTF. Here the CDR3 DNA reads TGCAGCGTTGTAGGGGGGGACTATGGCTACACCTTC.

The rearrangement joins TRBV28 to TRBJ2-3; TRBD1 agrees at 7 bases. The CDR3 totals 17 residues. J was trimmed by 0 bases and V by 3 bases; bases with no gene match: 9. Germline CDR1 and CDR2: MDHEN and SYDVKM. The DNA of the CDR3 is TGTGCCAGCAGTTTTCCCCCCGAGGGGGCGAGCACAGATACGCAGTATTTT. The encoded protein is CASSFPPEGASTDTQYF.

The genes are TRBV7-9 and TRBJ2-5; D assignment may be TRBD1 or TRBD2 (7 bases each). Trimming shortened V by 4 bases and J by 0 bases, and 18 bases separated the two germline ends. This CDR3 is built from 17 residues. Germline V lookup: CDR1 SEHNR, CDR2 FQNEAQ (reference sequence). DNA for the CDR3: TGTGCCAGCAGCTCGCCCAGGGGGGGGTCGTACCAAGAGACCCAGTACTTC. It specifies CASSSPRGGSYQETQYF. Full variable domain (outside the CDR3, taken from reference TRBV7-9 and TRBJ2-5): DTGVSQNPRHKITKRGQNVTFRCDPISEHNRLYWYRQTLGQGPEFLTYFQNEAQLEKSRLLSDRFSAERPKGSFSTLEIQRTEQGDSAMYLCASSSPRGGSYQETQYFGPGTRLLVL.